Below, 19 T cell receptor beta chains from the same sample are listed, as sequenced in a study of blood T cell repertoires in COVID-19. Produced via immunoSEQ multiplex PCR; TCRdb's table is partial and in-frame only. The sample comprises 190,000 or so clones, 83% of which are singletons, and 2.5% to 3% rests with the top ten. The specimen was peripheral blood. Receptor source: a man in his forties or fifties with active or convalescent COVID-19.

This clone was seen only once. The CDR3 nucleotides read TGTGCCAGCAGTTTAGGAGGGCAGAGCGAGCAGTACTTC. Protein sequence: CASSLGGQSEQYF. V and J are TRBV12-3 or TRBV12-4 and TRBJ2-7; a possible D gene is TRBD2 (5 bases). Trimming cost V 1 base and J 6 bases, with 10 bases left between them. The CDR3 length is 13 residues.

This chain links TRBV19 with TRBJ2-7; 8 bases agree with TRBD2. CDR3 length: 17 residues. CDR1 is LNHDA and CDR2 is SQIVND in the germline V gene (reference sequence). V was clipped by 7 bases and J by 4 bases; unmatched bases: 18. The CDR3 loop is CASTSPRGGPGGYEQYF. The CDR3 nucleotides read TGTGCCAGTACCTCTCCCCGGGGGGGGCCCGGCGGATACGAGCAGTACTTC.

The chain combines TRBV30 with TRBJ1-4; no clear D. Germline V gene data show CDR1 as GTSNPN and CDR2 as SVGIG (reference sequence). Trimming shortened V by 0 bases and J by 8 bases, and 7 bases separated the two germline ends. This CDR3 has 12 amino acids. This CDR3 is CAWSVVTEKLFF. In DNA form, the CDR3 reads TGTGCCTGGAGTGTAGTGACAGAAAAACTGTTTTTT.

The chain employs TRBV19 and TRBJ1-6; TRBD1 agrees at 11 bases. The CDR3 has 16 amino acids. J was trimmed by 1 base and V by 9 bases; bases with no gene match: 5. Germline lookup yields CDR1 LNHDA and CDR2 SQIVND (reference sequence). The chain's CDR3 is CASRGQGGSYNSPLHF. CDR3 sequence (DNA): TGTGCCAGCAGGGGACAGGGGGGTTCCTATAATTCACCCCTCCACTTT.

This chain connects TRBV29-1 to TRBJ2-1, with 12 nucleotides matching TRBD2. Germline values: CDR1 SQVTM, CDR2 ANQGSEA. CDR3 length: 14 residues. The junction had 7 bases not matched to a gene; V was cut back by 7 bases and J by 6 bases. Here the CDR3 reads CSAAGLAGRNEQFF. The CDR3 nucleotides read TGCAGCGCCGCCGGACTAGCGGGACGCAATGAGCAGTTCTTC.

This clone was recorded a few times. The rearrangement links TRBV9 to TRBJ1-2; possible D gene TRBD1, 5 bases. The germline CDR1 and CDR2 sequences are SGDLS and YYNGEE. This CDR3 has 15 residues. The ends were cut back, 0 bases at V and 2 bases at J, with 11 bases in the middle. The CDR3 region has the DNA TGTGCCAGCAGCGTAGGGCAGGGAGGGAACTATGGCTACACCTTC. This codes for CASSVGQGGNYGYTF.

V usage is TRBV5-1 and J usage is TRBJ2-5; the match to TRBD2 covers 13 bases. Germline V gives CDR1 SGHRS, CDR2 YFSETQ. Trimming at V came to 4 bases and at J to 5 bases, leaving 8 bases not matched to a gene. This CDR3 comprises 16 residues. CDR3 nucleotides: TGCGCCAGCAGCCTAGGGACTAGCGGGGTTTCGGAGACCCAGTACTTC. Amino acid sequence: CASSLGTSGVSETQYF.

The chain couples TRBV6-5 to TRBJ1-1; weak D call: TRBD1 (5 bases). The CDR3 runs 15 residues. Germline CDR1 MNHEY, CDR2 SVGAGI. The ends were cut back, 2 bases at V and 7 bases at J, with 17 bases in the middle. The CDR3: CASSYGDFGGVEAFF. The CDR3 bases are TGTGCCAGCAGTTACGGCGACTTTGGAGGGGTTGAAGCTTTCTTT.

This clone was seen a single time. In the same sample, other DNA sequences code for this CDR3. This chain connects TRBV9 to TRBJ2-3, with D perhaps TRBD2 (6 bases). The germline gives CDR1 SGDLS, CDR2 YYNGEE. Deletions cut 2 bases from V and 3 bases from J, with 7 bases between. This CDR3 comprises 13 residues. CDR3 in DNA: TGTGCCAGCAGCGTGCGGGGTACAGATACGCAGTATTTT. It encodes CASSVRGTDTQYF.

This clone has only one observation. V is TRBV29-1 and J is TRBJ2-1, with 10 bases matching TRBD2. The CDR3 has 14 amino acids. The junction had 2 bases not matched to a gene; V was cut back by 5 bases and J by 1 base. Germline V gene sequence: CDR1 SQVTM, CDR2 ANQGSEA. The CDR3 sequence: CSVLGLASYNEQFF. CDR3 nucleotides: TGCAGCGTTTTGGGACTAGCGTCCTACAATGAGCAGTTCTTC.

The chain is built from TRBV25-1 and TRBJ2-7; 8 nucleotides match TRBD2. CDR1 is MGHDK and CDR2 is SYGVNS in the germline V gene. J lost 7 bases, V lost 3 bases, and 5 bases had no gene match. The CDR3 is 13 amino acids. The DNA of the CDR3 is TGTGCCAGCAGTGAGGCGGGAGGTGAAGAGCAGTACTTC. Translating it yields CASSEAGGEEQYF.

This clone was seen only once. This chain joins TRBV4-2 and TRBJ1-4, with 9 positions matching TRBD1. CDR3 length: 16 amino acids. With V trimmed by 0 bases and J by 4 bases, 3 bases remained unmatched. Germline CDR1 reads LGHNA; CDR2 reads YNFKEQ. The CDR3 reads CASSQDTGGGNEKLFF. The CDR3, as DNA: TGTGCCAGCAGCCAAGATACAGGGGGCGGTAATGAAAAACTGTTTTTT.

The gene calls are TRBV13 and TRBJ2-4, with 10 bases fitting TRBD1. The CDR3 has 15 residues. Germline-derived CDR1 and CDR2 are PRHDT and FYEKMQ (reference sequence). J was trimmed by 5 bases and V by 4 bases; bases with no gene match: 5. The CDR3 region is CASSSLDRGQNIQYF. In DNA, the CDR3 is TGTGCCAGCAGCTCGCTAGACAGGGGGCAAAACATTCAGTACTTC. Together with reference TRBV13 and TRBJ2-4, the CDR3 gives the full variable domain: AAGVIQSPRHLIKEKRETATLKCYPIPRHDTVYWYQQGPGQDPQFLISFYEKMQSDKGSIPDRFSAQQFSDYHSELNMSSLELGDSALYFCASSSLDRGQNIQYFGAGTRLSVL.

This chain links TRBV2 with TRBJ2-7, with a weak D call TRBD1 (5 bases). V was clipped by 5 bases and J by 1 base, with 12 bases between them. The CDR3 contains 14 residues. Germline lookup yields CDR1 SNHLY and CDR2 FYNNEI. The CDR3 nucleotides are TGTGCCAGCAGTTTCTTTCCAGGGTCCTACGAGCAGTACTTC. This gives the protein CASSFFPGSYEQYF.

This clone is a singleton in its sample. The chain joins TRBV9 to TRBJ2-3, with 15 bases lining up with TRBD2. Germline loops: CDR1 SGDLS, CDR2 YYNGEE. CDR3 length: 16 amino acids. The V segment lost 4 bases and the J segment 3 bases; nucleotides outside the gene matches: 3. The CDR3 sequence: CASSMGLAGGTDTQYF. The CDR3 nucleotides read TGTGCCAGCAGCATGGGACTAGCGGGGGGTACAGATACGCAGTATTTT.

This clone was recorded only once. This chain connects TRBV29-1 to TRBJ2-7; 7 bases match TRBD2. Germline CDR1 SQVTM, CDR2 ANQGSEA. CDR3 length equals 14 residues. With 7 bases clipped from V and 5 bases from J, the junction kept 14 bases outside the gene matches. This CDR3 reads CSARDPGGADEQYF. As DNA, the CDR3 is TGCAGCGCTAGGGACCCGGGGGGAGCGGACGAGCAGTACTTC.

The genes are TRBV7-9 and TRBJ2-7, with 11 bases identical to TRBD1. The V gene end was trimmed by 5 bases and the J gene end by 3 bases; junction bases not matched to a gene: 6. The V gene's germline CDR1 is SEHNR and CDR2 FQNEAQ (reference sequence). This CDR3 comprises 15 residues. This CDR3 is CASSPWTGGNYEQYF. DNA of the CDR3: TGTGCCAGCAGCCCGTGGACAGGGGGCAACTACGAGCAGTACTTC.

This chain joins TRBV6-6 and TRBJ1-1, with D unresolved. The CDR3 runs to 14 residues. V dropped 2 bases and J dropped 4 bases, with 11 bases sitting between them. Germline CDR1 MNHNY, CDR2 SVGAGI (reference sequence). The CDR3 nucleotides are TGTGCCAGCAGTTACCCTCCGAGGGCCACTGAAGCTTTCTTT. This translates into CASSYPPRATEAFF.

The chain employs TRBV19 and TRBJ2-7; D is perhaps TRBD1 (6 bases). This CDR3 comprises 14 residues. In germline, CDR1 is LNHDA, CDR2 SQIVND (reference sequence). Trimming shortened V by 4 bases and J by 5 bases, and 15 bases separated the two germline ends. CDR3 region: CASSTQGQSNEQYF. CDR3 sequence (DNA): TGTGCCAGTAGTACCCAAGGACAGAGCAACGAGCAGTACTTC.